This T cell receptor beta chain was sequenced during a study of cytotoxic CD8 clonotypes in ibrutinib-treated CLL. Whole-study context: A median around 12 months of treatment, range 6 to 36, preceded the collection of response samples. Study-wide points: Baseline clonality, higher than in age-matched healthy donors, tracked circulating CD8+ T-cell counts.

With sequencing, the targeted depth ranged from 1 in 200,000 to 1 in 1 million T cells. Here immunoSEQ multiplex PCR was the method, and the copy in TCRdb shows in-frame clones only, minus some. The sample lists about 140,000 clones; 70% to 80% were seen once. CDR3 size: 13 residues. The germline gives CDR1 SGHKS, CDR2 YYEKEE (reference sequence). With V trimmed by 4 bases and J by 6 bases, 7 bases remained unmatched. As to this clone: The antigen is undetermined.

The receptor was derived from a human donor with chronic lymphocytic leukemia. This chain joins TRBV5-5 and TRBJ2-7; 7 nucleotides agree with TRBD1. Sequenced material: PBMCs, taken after 12 months of ibrutinib treatment. Here the CDR3 DNA reads TGTGCCAGCAGCCCAATGACAGGGCTCGAGCAGTACTTC. It specifies CASSPMTGLEQYF.